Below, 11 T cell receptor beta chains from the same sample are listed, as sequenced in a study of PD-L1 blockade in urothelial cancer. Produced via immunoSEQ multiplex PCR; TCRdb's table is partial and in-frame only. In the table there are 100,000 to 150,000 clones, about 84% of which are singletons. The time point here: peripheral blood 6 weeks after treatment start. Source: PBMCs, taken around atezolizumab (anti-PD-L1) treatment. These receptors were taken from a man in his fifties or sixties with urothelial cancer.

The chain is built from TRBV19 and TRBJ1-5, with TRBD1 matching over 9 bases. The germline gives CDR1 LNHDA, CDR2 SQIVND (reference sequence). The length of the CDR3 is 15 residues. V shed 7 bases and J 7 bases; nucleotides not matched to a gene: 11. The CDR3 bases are TGTGCCAGTATTGGGACAGGGAGTGGAGGACAGCCCCAGCATTTT. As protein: CASIGTGSGGQPQHF.

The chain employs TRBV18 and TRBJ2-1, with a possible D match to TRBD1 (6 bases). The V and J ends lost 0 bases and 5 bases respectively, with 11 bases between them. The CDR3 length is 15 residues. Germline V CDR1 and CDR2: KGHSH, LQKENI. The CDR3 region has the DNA TGTGCCAGCTCACCACCCCGAGGGGGAAACAATGAGCAGTTCTTC. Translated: CASSPPRGGNNEQFF.

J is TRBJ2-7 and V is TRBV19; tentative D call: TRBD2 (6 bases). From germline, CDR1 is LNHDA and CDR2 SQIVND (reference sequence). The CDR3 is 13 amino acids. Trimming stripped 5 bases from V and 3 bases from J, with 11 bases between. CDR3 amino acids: CASSAGLLYEQYF. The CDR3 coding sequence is TGTGCCAGTAGTGCGGGACTTCTCTACGAGCAGTACTTC.

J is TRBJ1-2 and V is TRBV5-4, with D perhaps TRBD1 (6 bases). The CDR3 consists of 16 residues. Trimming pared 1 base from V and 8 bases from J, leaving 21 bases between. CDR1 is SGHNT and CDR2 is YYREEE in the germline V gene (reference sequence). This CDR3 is CASSLRRAAARGGYTF. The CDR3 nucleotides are TGTGCCAGCAGCTTGCGGCGGGCCGCAGCGAGGGGGGGCTACACCTTC.

CDR3 DNA sequence: TGTGCCAGCAGTCCGGGAGGGGGCCGGTTAGGTGAGCAGTTCTTC. As protein: CASSPGGGRLGEQFF. The rearrangement uses TRBV27 and TRBJ2-1, with TRBD2 as a possible D gene (8 bases). CDR3 length equals 15 residues. Trimming cost V 5 bases and J 9 bases, with 20 bases left between them. In germline, CDR1 is MNHEY, CDR2 SMNVEV (reference sequence).

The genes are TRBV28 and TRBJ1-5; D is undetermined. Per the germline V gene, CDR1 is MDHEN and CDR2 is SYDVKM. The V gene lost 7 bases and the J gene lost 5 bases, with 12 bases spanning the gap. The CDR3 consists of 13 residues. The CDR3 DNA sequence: TGTGCCAGCAAACAGTTTCAGGATCAGCCCCAGCATTTT. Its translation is CASKQFQDQPQHF.

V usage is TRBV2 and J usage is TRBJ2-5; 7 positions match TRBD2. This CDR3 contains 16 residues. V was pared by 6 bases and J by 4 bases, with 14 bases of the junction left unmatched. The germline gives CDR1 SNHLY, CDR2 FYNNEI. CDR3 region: CASRVWASGGGETQYF. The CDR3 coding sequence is TGTGCCAGCAGAGTGTGGGCTAGCGGCGGGGGAGAGACCCAGTACTTC.

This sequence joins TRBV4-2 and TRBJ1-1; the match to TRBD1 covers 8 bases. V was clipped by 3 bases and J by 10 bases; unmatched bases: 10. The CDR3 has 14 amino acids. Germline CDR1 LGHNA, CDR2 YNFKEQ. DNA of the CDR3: TGTGCCAGCAGCCAGACAGGGGACCCCATACGAGCTTTCTTT. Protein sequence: CASSQTGDPIRAFF.

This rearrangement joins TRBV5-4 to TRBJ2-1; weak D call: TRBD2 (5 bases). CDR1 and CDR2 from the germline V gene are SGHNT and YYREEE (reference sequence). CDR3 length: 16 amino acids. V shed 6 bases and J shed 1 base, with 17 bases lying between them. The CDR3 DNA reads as TGTGCCAGCACATCTAACCCGGGGTGGTCCTACAATGAGCAGTTCTTC. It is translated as CASTSNPGWSYNEQFF. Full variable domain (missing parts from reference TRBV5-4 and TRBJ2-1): ETGVTQSPTHLIKTRGQQVTLRCSSQSGHNTVSWYQQALGQGPQFIFQYYREEENGRGNFPPRFSGLQFPNYSSELNVNALELDDSALYLCASTSNPGWSYNEQFFGPGTRLTVL.

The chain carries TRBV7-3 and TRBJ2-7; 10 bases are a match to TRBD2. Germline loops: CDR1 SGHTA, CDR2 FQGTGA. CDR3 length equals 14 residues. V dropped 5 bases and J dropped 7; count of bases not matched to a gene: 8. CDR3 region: CASSPGTSAGEQYF. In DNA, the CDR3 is TGTGCCAGCAGCCCGGGGACTAGCGCGGGGGAGCAGTACTTC.

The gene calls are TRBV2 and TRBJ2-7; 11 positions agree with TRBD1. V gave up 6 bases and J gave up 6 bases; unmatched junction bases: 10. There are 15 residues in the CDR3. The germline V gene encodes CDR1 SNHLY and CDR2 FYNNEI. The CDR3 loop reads CASRESRDRGFEQYF. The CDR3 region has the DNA TGTGCCAGCAGGGAGTCCCGGGACAGGGGGTTCGAGCAGTACTTC.